The subject of this entry is one T cell receptor (beta chain). Its antigen target is currently unknown. Taken from the germline V gene (reference sequence), the CDR1 and CDR2 loops are SEHNR and FQNEAQ. Reading from cysteine to phenylalanine, the CDR3 counts 17 amino acids. The DNA is unrecorded. Data came from a NextSeq 550. The Human TCR Profiling Kit (MiLaboratory) was used to make UMI-labeled 5' RACE TRB cDNA libraries. cDNA synthesis used the entire amount of extracted RNA, and PCR amplification then used the entire amount of cDNA produced. Libraries were prepared in parallel with an identical number of PCR cycles. In the authors' own workflow: With a requirement of at least two reads per UMI, MIGEC and MiXCR extracted about 50,000 +/- 10,000 unique UMI-labeled TRB cDNA molecules per library. An average of approximately 40,000 +/- 10,000 functional in-frame TRB CDR3 nucleotide clonotypes without stop codons was found per library. After downsampling to 5000 UMI-labeled TRB molecules per sample, diversity metrics, including normalized Shannon-Wiener and Chao1, were computed in VDJtools. VDJtools computed clonotype-size-weighted physicochemical properties of the central five CDR3 residues: interaction energy, strength, volume and Kidera factor 4. Reads reprocessed by TCRdb are summarized as one entry per CDR3 protein sequence, and DNA is absent. TCRdb, not the original authors, processed these V and J calls. This sample's table contains about 62,000 distinct CDR3 sequences. The ten biggest clones cover roughly 4.2% of the sample.

These data originate in a study of CXCR3-negative and CXCR3-positive naive CD8 T cells (dated by TCRdb to 2018 to 2020). With respect to the entire study: In total, about 130 million TRB reads were obtained, which works out to roughly 1.5 +/- 0.3 million reads per library. Diversity and physicochemical repertoire analyses were performed on around ten donors pooled from two independent experiments. For the TRBV-TRBJ cluster analysis, the naive subsets came from 5 donors, while the memory cells came from 3 donors.

Each CD8+ T cell subset was flow-sorted in triplicate, with over 250,000 cells per subset placed directly into RLT lysis buffer. To keep memory contaminants out, a stringent definition of naive CD8+ T cells was applied: CD45RO-CCR7+CD27+CD95-. Peripheral blood mononuclear cells were isolated from buffy coats using standard density gradient centrifugation. A FACSAria III was used to flow-sort naive CXCR3-negative and CXCR3-positive CD8+ T cells. An RNeasy Mini Kit was used to extract total RNA from the sorted cells. What the authors observed across the whole study: Within the same donor, TRBV-TRBJ usage looked similar between naive CXCR3-negative and CXCR3-positive cells, but memory cells had distinct patterns. Because surface CD5, which is linked to self-reactivity in mice, was comparable between the naive subsets, TCR interaction strength was also inferred from the physicochemical properties of TRB CDR3s. Compared with CXCR3-negative naive cells, CXCR3-positive naive cells had TRB CDR3s with higher hydrophobicity (lower Kidera factor 4), lower energy, and higher strength and volume indices. Both naive subsets had comparably high repertoire diversity, while memory CD8+ T cells had much lower repertoire diversity. Freshly isolated PBMCs were used for most assays because CXCR3 expression partially decreased after cryopreservation.

What was sequenced was naive CXCR3- CD8+ T cells from blood. The cell subset or site label, read with the paper, signifies: CD45RO-CCR7+CD27+CD95- naive CD8+ T cells lacking CXCR3 (TNR3-). The clonotype originates from a human donor in good health. Some clones in this sample may be carry-over from other donors' samples. This chain joins TRBV7-9 to TRBJ2-3; TCRdb lists TRBD2, though no DNA is available to test this call. The CDR3 reads CASSDSPSGGSTDTQYF.